Sequencing of this T cell receptor (beta chain) was carried out in a study of T cell responses to AZD1222 COVID-19 vaccine. General study findings and limits: Nearly half of spike-specific TCRs reportedly target variant regions that are unmutated in the B.1.351 and B.1.1.7 variants. Two doses of AZD1222 preceded a rise in Spike-specific TCR breadth and depth. Only five or six AZD1222 recipients tested seropositive at baseline. Donors in the cohort were predominantly white British and more often female, and clonal diversity was possibly underestimated.

The data were produced by immunoSEQ multiplex PCR, yet TCRdb's version contains in-frame clones alone and is incomplete. Of fewer than 30,000 clones in the sample, 70% to 90% were seen once. Note on this clone: Its antigen is unknown.

The germline V and J ends were trimmed by 5 bases and 2 bases, with 14 bases remaining between them. The CDR3 is 15 residues long. Germline CDR1 MNHEY, CDR2 SMNVEV (reference sequence). The material was peripheral blood, obtained 28 days after the second AZD1222 dose. The V and J genes are TRBV27 and TRBJ2-3; D possibly matches TRBD1 or TRBD2 (6 bases each). The clonotype originates from an adult who received the AZD1222 COVID-19 vaccine. CDR3 sequence: CASSTRGLITDTQYF. In DNA, the CDR3 is TGTGCCAGCAGTACCCGGGGGCTAATCACAGATACGCAGTATTTT.